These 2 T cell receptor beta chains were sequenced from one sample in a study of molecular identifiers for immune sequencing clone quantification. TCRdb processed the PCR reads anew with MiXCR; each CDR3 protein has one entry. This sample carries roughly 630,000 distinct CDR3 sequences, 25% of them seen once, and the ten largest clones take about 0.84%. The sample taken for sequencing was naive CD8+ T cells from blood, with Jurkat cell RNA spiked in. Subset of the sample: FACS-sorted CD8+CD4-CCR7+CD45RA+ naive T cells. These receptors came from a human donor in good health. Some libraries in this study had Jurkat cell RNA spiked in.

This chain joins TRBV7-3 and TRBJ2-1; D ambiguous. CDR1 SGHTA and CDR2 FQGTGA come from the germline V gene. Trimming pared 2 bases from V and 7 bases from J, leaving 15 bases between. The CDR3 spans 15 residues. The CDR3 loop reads CASSLLSSRINEQFF. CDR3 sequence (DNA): TGTGCCAGCAGCTTACTATCCTCTCGGATTAATGAGCAGTTCTTC.

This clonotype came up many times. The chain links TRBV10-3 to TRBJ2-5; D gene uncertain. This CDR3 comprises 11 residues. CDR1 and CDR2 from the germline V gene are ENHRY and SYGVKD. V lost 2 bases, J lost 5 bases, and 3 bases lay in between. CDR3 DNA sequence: TGTGCCATCAGTGAGACGGAGACCCAGTACTTC. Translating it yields CAISETETQYF.